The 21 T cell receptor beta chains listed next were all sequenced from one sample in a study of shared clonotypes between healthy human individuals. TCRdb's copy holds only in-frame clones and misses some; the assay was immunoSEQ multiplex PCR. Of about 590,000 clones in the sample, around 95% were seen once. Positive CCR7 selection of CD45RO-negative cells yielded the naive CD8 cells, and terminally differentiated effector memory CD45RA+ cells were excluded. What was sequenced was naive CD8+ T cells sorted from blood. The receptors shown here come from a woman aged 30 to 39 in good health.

CDR3 DNA: TGTGCCAGCAGACACCGACGGGAGAGCTCCTATAATTCACCCCTCCACTTT. As protein: CASRHRRESSYNSPLHF. This sequence joins TRBV27 and TRBJ1-6; unclear D gene. The ends were cut back, 6 bases at V and 0 bases at J, with 15 bases in the middle. Germline assignment: CDR1 MNHEY and CDR2 SMNVEV (reference sequence). CDR3 length equals 17 residues.

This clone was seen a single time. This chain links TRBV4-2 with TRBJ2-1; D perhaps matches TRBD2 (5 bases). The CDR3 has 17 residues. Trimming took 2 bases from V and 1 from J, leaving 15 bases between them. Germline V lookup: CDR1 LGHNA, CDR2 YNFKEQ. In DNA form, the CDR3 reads TGTGCCAGCAGCCAACAACCCGCGGACTTTTCCTACAATGAGCAGTTCTTC. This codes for CASSQQPADFSYNEQFF.

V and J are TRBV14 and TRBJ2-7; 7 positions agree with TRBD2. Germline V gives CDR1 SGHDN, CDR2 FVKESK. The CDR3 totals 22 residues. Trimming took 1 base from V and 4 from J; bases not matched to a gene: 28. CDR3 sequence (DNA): TGTGCCAGCAGCCAAGCCCCAGGGAGGGCTAGCGACTACCGTGGAACCTTTTACGAGCAGTACTTC. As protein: CASSQAPGRASDYRGTFYEQYF.

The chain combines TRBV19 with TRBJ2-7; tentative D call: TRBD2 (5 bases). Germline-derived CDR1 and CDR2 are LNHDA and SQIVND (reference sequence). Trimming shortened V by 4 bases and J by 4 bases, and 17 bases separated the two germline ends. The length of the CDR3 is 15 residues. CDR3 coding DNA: TGTGCCAGTAGTACTTCCCTCTCGGGGTGGTACGAGCAGTACTTC. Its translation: CASSTSLSGWYEQYF.

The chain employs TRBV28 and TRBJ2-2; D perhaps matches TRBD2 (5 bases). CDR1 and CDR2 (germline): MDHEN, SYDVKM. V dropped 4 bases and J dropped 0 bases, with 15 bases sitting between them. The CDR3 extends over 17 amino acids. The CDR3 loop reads CASSSPREPTNTGELFF. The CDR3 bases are TGTGCCAGCAGTTCGCCGAGGGAGCCCACGAACACCGGGGAGCTGTTTTTT.

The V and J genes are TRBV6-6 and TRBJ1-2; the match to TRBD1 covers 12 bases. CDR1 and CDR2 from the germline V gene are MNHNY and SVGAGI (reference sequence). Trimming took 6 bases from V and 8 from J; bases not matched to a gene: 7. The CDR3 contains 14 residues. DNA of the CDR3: TGTGCCAGCAGCCATATAGGGACAGGGGGCGGCTACACCTTC. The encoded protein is CASSHIGTGGGYTF.

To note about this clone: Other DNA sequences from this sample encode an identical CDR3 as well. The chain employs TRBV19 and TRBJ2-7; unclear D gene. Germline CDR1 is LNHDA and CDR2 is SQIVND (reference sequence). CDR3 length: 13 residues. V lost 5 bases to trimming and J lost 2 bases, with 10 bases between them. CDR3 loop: CASSSGPTYEQYF. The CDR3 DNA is TGTGCCAGTAGTTCCGGACCCACCTACGAGCAGTACTTC.

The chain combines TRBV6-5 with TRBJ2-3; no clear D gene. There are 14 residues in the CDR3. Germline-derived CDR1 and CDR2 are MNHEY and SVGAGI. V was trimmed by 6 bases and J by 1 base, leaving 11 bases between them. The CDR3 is CASRGRVGTDTQYF. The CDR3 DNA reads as TGTGCCAGCAGGGGTAGGGTCGGCACAGATACGCAGTATTTT.

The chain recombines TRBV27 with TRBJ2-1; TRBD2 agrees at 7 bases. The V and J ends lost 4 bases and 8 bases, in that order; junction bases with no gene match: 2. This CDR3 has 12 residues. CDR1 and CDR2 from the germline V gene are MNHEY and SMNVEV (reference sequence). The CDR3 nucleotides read TGTGCCAGCAGTTGGGAGGGGCATGAGCAGTTCTTC. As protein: CASSWEGHEQFF.

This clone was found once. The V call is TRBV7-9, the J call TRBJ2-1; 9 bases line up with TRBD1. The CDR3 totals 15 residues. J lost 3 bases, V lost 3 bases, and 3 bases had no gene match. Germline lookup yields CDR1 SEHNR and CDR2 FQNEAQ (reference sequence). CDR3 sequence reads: CASSFGTGYYNEQFF. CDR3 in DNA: TGTGCCAGCAGCTTTGGGACAGGGTACTACAATGAGCAGTTCTTC.

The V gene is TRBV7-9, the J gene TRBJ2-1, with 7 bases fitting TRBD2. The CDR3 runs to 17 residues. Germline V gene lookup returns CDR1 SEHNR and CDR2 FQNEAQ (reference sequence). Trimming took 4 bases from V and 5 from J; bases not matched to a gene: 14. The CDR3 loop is CASSSTATSHPNNEQFF. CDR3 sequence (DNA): TGTGCCAGCAGCTCCACAGCGACTAGCCATCCTAACAATGAGCAGTTCTTC.

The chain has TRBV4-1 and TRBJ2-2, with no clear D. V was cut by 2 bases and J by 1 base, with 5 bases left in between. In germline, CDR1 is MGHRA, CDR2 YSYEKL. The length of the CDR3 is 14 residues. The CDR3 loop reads CASSQRWNTGELFF. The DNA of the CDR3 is TGCGCCAGCAGCCAAAGATGGAACACCGGGGAGCTGTTTTTT.

The CDR3 here is CASSIGLHRIPTTNEKLFF. Written as DNA, the CDR3 is TGTGCCAGTAGTATAGGCCTTCACAGGATCCCCACAACTAATGAAAAACTGTTTTTT. J is TRBJ1-4 and V is TRBV19; possible D gene TRBD1, 5 bases. Trimming removed 1 base from V and 0 bases from J, with 18 bases in between. This CDR3 comprises 19 residues. CDR1 and CDR2 (germline): LNHDA, SQIVND (reference sequence).

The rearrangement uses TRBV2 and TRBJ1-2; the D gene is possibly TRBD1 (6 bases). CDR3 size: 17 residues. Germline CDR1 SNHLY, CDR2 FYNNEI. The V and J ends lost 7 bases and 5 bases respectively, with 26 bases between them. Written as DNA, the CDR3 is TGTGCCAGCACCTCAAGTCTCATCCCCTTAGGGGGGTATGGCTACACCTTC. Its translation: CASTSSLIPLGGYGYTF.

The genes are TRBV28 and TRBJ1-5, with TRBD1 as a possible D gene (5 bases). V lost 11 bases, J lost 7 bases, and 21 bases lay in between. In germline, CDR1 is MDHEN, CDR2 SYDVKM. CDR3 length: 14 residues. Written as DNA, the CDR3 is TGTGCCCTTGCTCAAGGGCGGGGGGAGCAGCCCCAGCATTTT. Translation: CALAQGRGEQPQHF.

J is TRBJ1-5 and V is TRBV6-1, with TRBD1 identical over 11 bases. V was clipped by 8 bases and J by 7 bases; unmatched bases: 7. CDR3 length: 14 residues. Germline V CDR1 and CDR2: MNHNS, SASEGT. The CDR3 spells CASGGTGGVQPQHF. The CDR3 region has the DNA TGTGCCAGCGGCGGGACAGGGGGAGTACAGCCCCAGCATTTT.

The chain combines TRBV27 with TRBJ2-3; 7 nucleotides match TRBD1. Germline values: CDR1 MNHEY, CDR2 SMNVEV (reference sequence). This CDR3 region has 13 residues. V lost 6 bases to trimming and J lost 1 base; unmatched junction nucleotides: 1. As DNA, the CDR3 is TGTGCCAGCAGCGACAGGGGCACAGATACGCAGTATTTT. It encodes CASSDRGTDTQYF.

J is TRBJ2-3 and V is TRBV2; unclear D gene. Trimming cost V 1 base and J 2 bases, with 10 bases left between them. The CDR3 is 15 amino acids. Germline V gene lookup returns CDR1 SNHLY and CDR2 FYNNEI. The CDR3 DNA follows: TGTGCCAGCAGTGAAGAGCCCGCCTTCACAGATACGCAGTATTTT. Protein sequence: CASSEEPAFTDTQYF. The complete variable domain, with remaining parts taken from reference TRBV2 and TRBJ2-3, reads EPEVTQTPSHQVTQMGQEVILRCVPISNHLYFYWYRQILGQKVEFLVSFYNNEISEKSEIFDDQFSVERPDGSNFTLKIRSTKLEDSAMYFCASSEEPAFTDTQYFGPGTRLTVL.

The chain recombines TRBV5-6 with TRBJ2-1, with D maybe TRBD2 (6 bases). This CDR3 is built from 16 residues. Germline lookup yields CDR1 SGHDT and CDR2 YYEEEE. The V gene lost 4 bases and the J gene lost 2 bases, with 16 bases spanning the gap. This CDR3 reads CASSILTGDPYNEQFF. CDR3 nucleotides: TGTGCCAGCAGCATACTAACGGGAGATCCCTACAATGAGCAGTTCTTC.

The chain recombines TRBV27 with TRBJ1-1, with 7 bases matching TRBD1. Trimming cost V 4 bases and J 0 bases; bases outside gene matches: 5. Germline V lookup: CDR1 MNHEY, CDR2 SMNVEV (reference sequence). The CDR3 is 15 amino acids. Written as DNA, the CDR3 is TGTGCCAGCAGTTCACCGGGACAGATGAACACTGAAGCTTTCTTT. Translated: CASSSPGQMNTEAFF.

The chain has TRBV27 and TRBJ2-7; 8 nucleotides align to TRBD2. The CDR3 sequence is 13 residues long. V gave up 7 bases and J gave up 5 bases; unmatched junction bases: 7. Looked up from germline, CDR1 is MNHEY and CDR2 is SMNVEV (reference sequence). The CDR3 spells CASKGSGSHEQYF. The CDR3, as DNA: TGTGCCAGCAAGGGAAGCGGGAGCCACGAGCAGTACTTC.